The present TCR beta chain was sequenced within a study of early T cells in non-severe SARS-CoV-2 infection. Per the germline V gene, CDR1 is DFQATT and CDR2 is SNEGSKA (reference sequence). The CDR3 contains 16 residues. The V and J ends lost 6 bases and 0 bases respectively, with 19 bases between them. MiXCR, applied by TCRdb to the 5' RACE reads, yields one record per CDR3 protein. In the table there are 25,000 to 35,000 distinct CDR3 sequences, approximately 5.4% of which are singletons. This clonotype was found many times. Input material: whole blood. This clonotype was obtained from an adult who was a healthcare worker with PCR-confirmed SARS-CoV-2 infection or an uninfected control (not recorded which). The chain employs TRBV20-1 and TRBJ2-3; D gene ambiguous. The CDR3 reads CSAEPSSAVSTDTQYF. CDR3 nucleotides: TGCAGTGCCGAGCCCAGTAGTGCGGTTAGCACAGATACGCAGTATTTT.